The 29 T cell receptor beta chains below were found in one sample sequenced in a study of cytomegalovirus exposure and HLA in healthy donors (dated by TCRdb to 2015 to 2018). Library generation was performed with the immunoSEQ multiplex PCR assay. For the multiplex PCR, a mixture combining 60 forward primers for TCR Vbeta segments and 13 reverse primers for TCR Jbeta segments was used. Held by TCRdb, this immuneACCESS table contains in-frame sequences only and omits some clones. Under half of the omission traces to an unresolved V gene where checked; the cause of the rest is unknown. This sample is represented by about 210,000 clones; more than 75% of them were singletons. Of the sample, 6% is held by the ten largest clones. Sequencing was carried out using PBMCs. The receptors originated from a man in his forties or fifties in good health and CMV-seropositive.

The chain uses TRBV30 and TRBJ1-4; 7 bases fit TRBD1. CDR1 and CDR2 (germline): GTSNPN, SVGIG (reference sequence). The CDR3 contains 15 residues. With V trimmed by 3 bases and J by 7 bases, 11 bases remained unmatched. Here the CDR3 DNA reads TGTGCCTGGAGGAACTTGACAGGGCTGGTTGAAAAACTGTTTTTT. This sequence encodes CAWRNLTGLVEKLFF.

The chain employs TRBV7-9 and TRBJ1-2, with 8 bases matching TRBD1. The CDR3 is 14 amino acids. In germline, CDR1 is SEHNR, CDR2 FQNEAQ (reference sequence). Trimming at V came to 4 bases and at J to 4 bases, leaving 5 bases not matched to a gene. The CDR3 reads CASSSTGASYGYTF. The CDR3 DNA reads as TGTGCCAGCAGCTCGACAGGGGCCTCCTATGGCTACACCTTC.

CDR3 bases: TGCGCCAGCAGCCAAGTCGGCGGAAACACTGAAGCTTTCTTT. Translated: CASSQVGGNTEAFF. The rearrangement links TRBV4-1 to TRBJ1-1; no clear D. The germline CDR1 and CDR2 sequences are MGHRA and YSYEKL. V gave up 1 base and J gave up 2 bases, with 8 bases separating them. The CDR3 length is 14 residues.

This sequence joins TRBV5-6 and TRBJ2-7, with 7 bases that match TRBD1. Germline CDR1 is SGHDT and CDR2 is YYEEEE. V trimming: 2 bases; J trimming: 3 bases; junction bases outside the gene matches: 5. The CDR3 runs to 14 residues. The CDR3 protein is CASSLGQANYEQYV. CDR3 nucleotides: TGTGCCAGCAGCTTAGGACAGGCGAACTACGAGCAGTACGTC.

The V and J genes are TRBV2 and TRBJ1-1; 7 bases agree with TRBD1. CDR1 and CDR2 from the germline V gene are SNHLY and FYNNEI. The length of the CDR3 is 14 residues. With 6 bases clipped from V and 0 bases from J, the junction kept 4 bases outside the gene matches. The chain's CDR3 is CASRADRMNTEAFF. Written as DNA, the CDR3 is TGTGCCAGCAGAGCGGACAGGATGAACACTGAAGCTTTCTTT.

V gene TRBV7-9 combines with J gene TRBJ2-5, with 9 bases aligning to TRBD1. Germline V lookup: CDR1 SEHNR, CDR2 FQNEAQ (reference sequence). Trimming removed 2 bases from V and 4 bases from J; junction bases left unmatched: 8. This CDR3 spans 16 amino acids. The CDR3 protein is CASSLYSTGGGETQYF. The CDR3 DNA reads TGTGCCAGCAGCTTATACTCAACAGGGGGCGGAGAGACCCAGTACTTC.

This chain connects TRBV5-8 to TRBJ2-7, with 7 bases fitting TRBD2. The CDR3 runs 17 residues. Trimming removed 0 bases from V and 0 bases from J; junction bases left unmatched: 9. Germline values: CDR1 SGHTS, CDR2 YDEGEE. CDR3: CASSLVIWRESSYEQYV. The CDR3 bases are TGTGCCAGCAGCTTGGTAATTTGGCGGGAGAGCTCCTACGAGCAGTACGTC.

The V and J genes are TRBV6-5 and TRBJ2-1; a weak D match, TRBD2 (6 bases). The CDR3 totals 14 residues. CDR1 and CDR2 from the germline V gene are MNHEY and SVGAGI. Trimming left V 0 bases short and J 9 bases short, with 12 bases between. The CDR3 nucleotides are TGTGCCAGCAGTTACTCGACGCTCGGGGGTGAGCAGTTCTTC. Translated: CASSYSTLGGEQFF.

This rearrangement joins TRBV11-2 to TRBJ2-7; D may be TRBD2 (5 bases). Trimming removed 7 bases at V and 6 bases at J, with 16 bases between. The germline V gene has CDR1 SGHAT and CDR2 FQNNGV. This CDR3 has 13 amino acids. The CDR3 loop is CASNLGSGFEQYV. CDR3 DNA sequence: TGTGCCAGCAACCTTGGTTCGGGGTTCGAGCAGTACGTC.

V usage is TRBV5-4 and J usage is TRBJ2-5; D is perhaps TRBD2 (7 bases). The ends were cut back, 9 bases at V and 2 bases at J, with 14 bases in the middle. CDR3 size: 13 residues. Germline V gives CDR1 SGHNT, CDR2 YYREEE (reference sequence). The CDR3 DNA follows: TGTGCCACCGGACAGCGGGGTCAAGAGACCCAGTACTTC. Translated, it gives CATGQRGQETQYF.

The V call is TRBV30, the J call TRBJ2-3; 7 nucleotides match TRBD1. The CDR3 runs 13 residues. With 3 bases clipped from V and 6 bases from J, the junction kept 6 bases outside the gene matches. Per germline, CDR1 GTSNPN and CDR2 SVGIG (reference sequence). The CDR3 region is CAWRSQGVDTQYF. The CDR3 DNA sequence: TGTGCCTGGAGATCCCAGGGGGTGGATACGCAGTATTTT.

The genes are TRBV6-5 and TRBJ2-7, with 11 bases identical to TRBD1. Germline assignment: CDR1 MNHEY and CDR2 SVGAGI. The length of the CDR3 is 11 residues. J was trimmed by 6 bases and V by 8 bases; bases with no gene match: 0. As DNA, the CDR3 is TGTGCCAGCGGGACAGGGGGCGAGCAGTACGTC. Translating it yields CASGTGGEQYV.

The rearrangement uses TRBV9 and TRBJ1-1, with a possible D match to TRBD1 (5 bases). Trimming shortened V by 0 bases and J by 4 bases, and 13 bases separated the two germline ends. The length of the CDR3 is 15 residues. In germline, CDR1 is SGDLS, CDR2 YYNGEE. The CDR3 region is CASSVGAWGGTEAFF. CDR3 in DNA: TGTGCCAGCAGCGTAGGCGCGTGGGGGGGCACTGAAGCTTTCTTT.

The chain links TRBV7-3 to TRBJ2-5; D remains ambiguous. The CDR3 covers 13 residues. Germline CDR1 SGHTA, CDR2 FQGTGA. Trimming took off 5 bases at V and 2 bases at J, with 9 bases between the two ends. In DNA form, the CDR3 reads TGTGCCAGCAGCAGATACATTCAAGAGACCCAGTACTTC. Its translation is CASSRYIQETQYF.

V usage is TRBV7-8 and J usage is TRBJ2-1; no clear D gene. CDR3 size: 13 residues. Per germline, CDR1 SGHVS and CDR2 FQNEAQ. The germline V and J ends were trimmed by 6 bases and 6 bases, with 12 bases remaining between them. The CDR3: CASSLPWPNEQFF. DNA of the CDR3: TGTGCCAGCAGTCTTCCATGGCCCAATGAGCAGTTCTTC.

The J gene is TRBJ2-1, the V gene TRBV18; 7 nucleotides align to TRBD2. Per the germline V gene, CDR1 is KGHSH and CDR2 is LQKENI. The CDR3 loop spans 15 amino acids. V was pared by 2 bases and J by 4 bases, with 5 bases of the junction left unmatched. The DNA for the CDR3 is TGTGCCAGCTCACCAGCGCGGGAGAGGTACAATGAGCAGTTCTTC. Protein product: CASSPARERYNEQFF.

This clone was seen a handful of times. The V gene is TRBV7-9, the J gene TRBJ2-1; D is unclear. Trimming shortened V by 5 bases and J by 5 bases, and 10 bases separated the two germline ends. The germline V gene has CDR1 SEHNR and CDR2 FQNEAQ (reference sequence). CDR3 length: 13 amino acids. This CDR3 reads CASSPYTDNEQFF. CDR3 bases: TGTGCCAGCAGCCCTTACACCGACAATGAGCAGTTCTTC.

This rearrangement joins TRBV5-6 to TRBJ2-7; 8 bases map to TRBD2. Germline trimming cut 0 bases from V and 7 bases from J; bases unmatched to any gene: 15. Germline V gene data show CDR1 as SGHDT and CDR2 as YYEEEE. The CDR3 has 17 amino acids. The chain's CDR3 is CASSLGLTTSETGEQYF. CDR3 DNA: TGTGCCAGCAGCTTGGGATTGACGACTAGCGAGACTGGTGAGCAGTACTTC.

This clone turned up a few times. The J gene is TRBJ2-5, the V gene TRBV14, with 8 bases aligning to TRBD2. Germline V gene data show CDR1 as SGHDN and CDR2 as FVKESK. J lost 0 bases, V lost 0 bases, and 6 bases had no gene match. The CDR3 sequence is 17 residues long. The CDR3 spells CASSQDIVAGYQETQYF. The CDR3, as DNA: TGTGCCAGCAGCCAAGATATAGTAGCGGGGTACCAAGAGACCCAGTACTTC.

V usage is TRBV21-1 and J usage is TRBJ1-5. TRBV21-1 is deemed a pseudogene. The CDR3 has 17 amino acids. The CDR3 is CASSKGRQSYSNQPQHF. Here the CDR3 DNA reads TGTGCCAGCAGCAAAGGGCGGCAGAGCTATAGCAATCAGCCCCAGCATTTT.

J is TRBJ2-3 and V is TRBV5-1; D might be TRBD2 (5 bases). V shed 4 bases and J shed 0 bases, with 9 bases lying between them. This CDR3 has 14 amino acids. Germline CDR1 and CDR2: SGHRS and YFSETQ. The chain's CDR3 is CASSAGPSTDTQYF. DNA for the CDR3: TGCGCCAGCAGCGCGGGCCCTAGCACAGATACGCAGTATTTT.

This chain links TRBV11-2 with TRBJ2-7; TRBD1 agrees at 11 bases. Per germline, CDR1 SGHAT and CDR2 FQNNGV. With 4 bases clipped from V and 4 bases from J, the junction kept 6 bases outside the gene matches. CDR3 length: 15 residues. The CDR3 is CASSSGQGAHYEQYF. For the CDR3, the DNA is TGTGCCAGCAGCTCCGGACAGGGGGCGCATTACGAGCAGTACTTC.

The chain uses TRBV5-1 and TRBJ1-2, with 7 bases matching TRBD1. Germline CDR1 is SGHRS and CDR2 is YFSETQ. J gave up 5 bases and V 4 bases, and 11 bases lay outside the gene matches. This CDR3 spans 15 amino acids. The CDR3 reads CASSQPPGQSYGYTF. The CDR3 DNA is TGCGCCAGCAGCCAGCCCCCGGGACAGAGTTATGGCTACACCTTC. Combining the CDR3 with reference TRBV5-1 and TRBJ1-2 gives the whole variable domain KAGVTQTPRYLIKTRGQQVTLSCSPISGHRSVSWYQQTPGQGLQFLFEYFSETQRNKGNFPGRFSGRQFSNSRSEMNVSTLELGDSALYLCASSQPPGQSYGYTFGSGTRLTVV.

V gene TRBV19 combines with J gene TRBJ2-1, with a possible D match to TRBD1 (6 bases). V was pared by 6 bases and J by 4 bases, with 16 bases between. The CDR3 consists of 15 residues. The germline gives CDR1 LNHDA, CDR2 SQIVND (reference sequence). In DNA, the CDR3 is TGTGCCAGTAGGGGGGCAGTGTCGGAATACAATGAGCAGTTCTTC. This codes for CASRGAVSEYNEQFF.

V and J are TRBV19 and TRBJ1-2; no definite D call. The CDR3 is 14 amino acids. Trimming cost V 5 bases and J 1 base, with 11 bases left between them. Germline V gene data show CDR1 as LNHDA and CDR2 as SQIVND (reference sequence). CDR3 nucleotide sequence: TGTGCCAGTAGTTCGGCCGGACTTAACTATGGCTACACCTTC. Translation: CASSSAGLNYGYTF.

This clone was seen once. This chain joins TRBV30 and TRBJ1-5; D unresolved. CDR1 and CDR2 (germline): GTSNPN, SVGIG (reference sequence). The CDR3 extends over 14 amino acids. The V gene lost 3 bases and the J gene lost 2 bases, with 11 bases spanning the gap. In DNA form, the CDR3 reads TGTGCCTGGAGCCCAAACTATCGCAATCAGCCCCAGCATTTT. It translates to CAWSPNYRNQPQHF.

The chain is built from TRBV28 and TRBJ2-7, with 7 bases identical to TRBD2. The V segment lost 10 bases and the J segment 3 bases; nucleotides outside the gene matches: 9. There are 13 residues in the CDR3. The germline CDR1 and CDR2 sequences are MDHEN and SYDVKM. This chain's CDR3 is CATRDPGGYEQYF. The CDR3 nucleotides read TGTGCCACCCGGGACCCGGGGGGCTACGAGCAGTACTTC.

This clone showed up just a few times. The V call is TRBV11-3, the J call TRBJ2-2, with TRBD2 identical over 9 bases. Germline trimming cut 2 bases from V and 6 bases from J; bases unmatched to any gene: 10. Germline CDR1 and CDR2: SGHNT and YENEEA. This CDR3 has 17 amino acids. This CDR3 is CASSLTAGGPGAGELFF. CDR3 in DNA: TGTGCCAGCAGCTTAACGGCGGGAGGGCCGGGCGCCGGGGAGCTGTTTTTT.

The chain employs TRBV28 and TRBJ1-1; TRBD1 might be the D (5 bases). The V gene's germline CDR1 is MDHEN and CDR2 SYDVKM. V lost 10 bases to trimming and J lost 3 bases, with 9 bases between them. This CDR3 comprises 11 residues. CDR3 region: CATTGYTEAFF. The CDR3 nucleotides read TGTGCCACCACAGGCTACACTGAAGCTTTCTTT.